The 15 T cell receptor beta chains listed next were all sequenced from one sample in a study of cytomegalovirus exposure and HLA in healthy donors (dated by TCRdb to 2015 to 2018). Libraries came from the immunoSEQ multiplex PCR assay. For the multiplex PCR, a mixture combining 60 forward primers for TCR Vbeta segments and 13 reverse primers for TCR Jbeta segments was used. TCRdb took this table from immuneACCESS and kept in-frame rearrangements with V and J called. Such tables lack part of the clones; where checked against another copy, unresolved V genes explain under half of the gap, and the rest is unexplained. The data table for this sample lists approximately 120,000 clones. The ten largest clones take up around 2.7% of the sample. Source material: PBMCs. The origin of the receptors is a young man in good health and CMV-seronegative.

The chain uses TRBV6-6 and TRBJ2-1, with 12 bases identical to TRBD2. V dropped 7 bases and J dropped 9; count of bases not matched to a gene: 13. CDR1 is MNHNY and CDR2 is SVGAGI in the germline V gene (reference sequence). The length of the CDR3 is 16 residues. CDR3: CASTARTSGISGEQFF. CDR3 nucleotide sequence: TGTGCCAGCACCGCCAGGACTAGCGGGATCAGCGGTGAGCAGTTCTTC.

V usage is TRBV28 and J usage is TRBJ2-7, with D tentatively TRBD1 (7 bases). Trimming cost V 9 bases and J 3 bases, with 15 bases left between them. Germline CDR1 MDHEN, CDR2 SYDVKM. There are 13 residues in the CDR3. The CDR3 DNA reads as TGTGCCAGTTCCCCAGGGGGGTACTACGAGCAGTACTTC. It yields the protein CASSPGGYYEQYF.

The chain uses TRBV7-9 and TRBJ2-3; 8 nucleotides agree with TRBD1. Per germline, CDR1 SEHNR and CDR2 FQNEAQ (reference sequence). The CDR3 is 17 amino acids. V shed 1 base, J shed 4 bases, and the junction held 10 bases outside the gene matches. The CDR3 sequence: CASSLDPWTGFPDTQYF. The CDR3 DNA sequence: TGTGCCAGCAGCTTAGATCCTTGGACAGGGTTCCCAGATACGCAGTATTTT.

CDR3 sequence (DNA): TGTGCCAGCAGCCAAGATATTGTCGGCGGTACGTACTTC. Protein: CASSQDIVGGTYF. The chain carries TRBV4-2 and TRBJ2-7, with D unclear. CDR1 and CDR2 (germline): LGHNA, YNFKEQ. V was cut by 0 bases and J by 12 bases, with 15 bases left in between. The length of the CDR3 is 13 residues.

The chain is built from TRBV7-9 and TRBJ1-1; 7 nucleotides align to TRBD1. Looked up from germline, CDR1 is SEHNR and CDR2 is FQNEAQ (reference sequence). The CDR3 sequence is 16 residues long. V dropped 5 bases and J dropped 6; count of bases not matched to a gene: 15. For the CDR3, the DNA is TGTGCCAGCAGCCCACCCCTTCAGGGGGATCCCCCTGAAGCTTTCTTT. It translates to CASSPPLQGDPPEAFF.

The chain couples TRBV7-2 to TRBJ2-5; possible D gene TRBD1, 6 bases. Germline V CDR1 and CDR2: SGHTA, FQGNSA. The CDR3 length is 14 residues. Trimming removed 1 base at V and 5 bases at J, with 11 bases between. The CDR3 loop reads CASSLVGGRETQYF. The CDR3 bases are TGTGCCAGCAGCTTAGTTGGGGGCCGTGAGACCCAGTACTTC.

V gene TRBV11-1 combines with J gene TRBJ2-7; 7 nucleotides line up with TRBD1. The V gene's germline CDR1 is SGHAT and CDR2 FQDESV (reference sequence). This CDR3 spans 15 amino acids. V shed 3 bases and J 1 base; nucleotides not matched to a gene: 6. This CDR3 is CASSLTGIISYEQYF. In DNA, the CDR3 is TGTGCCAGCAGCTTGACAGGGATAATTTCCTACGAGCAGTACTTC.

V is TRBV10-3 and J is TRBJ2-1; 12 bases agree with TRBD2. Germline V CDR1 and CDR2: ENHRY, SYGVKD. V lost 10 bases and J lost 2; bases outside the gene matches: 9. The CDR3 sequence is 16 residues long. The CDR3 sequence: CATSGTSGFPYNEQFF. DNA of the CDR3: TGTGCCACCTCCGGGACTAGCGGGTTCCCCTACAATGAGCAGTTCTTC.

The CDR3 nucleotides are TGTGCCAGCAGTTTATCAGGACAGGGGGCAGGTAACACTGAAGCTTTCTTT. Its translation: CASSLSGQGAGNTEAFF. This rearrangement joins TRBV27 to TRBJ1-1, with 11 bases lining up with TRBD1. Germline loops: CDR1 MNHEY, CDR2 SMNVEV (reference sequence). V lost 0 bases and J lost 2; bases outside the gene matches: 5. This CDR3 is built from 17 residues.

The chain carries TRBV5-1 and TRBJ2-2; D gene ambiguous. Trimming left V 1 base short and J 2 bases short, with 12 bases between. Germline loops: CDR1 SGHRS, CDR2 YFSETQ. The length of the CDR3 is 16 residues. CDR3 region: CASSLSLPENTGELFF. The CDR3 nucleotides are TGCGCCAGCAGCTTGAGTCTACCCGAAAACACCGGGGAGCTGTTTTTT.

The genes are TRBV10-3 and TRBJ2-1; TRBD2 matches 8 bases. Unmatched junction bases numbered 5, after V lost 9 bases and J lost 4 bases. The CDR3 covers 13 residues. CDR1 and CDR2 (germline): ENHRY, SYGVKD. CDR3 sequence (DNA): TGTGCCATAGCGGGAGATCCGTACAATGAGCAGTTCTTC. This codes for CAIAGDPYNEQFF.

This chain joins TRBV5-6 and TRBJ1-4, with TRBD1 matching over 11 bases. Germline lookup yields CDR1 SGHDT and CDR2 YYEEEE. CDR3 length: 15 amino acids. Unmatched junction bases numbered 5, after V lost 5 bases and J lost 5 bases. The CDR3 nucleotides are TGTGCCAGCAGTTGGACAGGGGGCCGAAATGAAAAACTGTTTTTT. This translates into CASSWTGGRNEKLFF.

This chain connects TRBV30 to TRBJ2-1; tentative D call: TRBD1 (6 bases). The V gene lost 0 bases and the J gene lost 14 bases, with 11 bases spanning the gap. The CDR3 covers 11 residues. Germline values: CDR1 GTSNPN, CDR2 SVGIG (reference sequence). The CDR3 region is CAWSVAWDKFF. CDR3 DNA sequence: TGTGCCTGGAGTGTGGCCTGGGACAAGTTCTTC.

The chain joins TRBV30 to TRBJ1-1, with D possibly TRBD1 on 5 matching bases. The V and J ends lost 6 bases and 0 bases respectively, with 11 bases between them. Germline CDR1 is GTSNPN and CDR2 is SVGIG (reference sequence). This CDR3 region has 13 residues. The CDR3: CACRQPMNTEAFF. The CDR3 nucleotides are TGTGCCTGCCGACAGCCGATGAACACTGAAGCTTTCTTT.

The chain carries TRBV19 and TRBJ2-2, with 11 positions matching TRBD1. The V segment lost 7 bases and the J segment 4 bases; nucleotides outside the gene matches: 5. The CDR3 totals 15 residues. Germline CDR1 and CDR2: LNHDA and SQIVND (reference sequence). The CDR3 DNA reads TGTGCCAGTACCTTAGGGACAGGGGGCACCGGGGAGCTGTTTTTT. It encodes CASTLGTGGTGELFF.